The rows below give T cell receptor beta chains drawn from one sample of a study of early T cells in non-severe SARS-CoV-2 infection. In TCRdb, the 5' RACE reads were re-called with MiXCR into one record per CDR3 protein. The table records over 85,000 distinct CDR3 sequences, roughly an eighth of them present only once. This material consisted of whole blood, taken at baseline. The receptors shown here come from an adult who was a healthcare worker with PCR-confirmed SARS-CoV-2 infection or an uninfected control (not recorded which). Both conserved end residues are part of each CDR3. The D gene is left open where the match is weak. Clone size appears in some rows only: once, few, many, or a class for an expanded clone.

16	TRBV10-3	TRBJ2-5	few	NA	CAISTFRGIDQETQYF	TGTGCCATCAGCACCTTCCGGGGGATTGACCAAGAGACCCAGTACTTC
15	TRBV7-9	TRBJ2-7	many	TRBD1	CASSLTGTGSYEQYF	TGTGCCAGCAGCTTAACCGGGACAGGTTCTTACGAGCAGTACTTC
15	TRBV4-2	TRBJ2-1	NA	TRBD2	CASRPTSGSLDEQFF	TGTGCCAGCAGACCGACCAGCGGGAGCTTAGATGAGCAGTTCTTC
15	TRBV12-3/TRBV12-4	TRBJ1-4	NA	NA	CASSLVGGASEKLFF	TGTGCCAGCAGTTTAGTCGGGGGGGCGAGTGAAAAACTGTTTTTT
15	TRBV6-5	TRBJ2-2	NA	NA	CASSFRTVTTGELFF	TGTGCCAGCAGTTTTCGGACAGTTACCACCGGGGAGCTGTTTTTT
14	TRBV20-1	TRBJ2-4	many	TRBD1	CSARTGAILPIQYF	TGCAGTGCTAGGACAGGGGCCATCCTCCCCATTCAGTACTTC
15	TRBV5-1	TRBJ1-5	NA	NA	CASSLGSGEGQPQHF	TGCGCCAGCAGCTTGGGTTCAGGGGAAGGACAGCCCCAGCATTTT
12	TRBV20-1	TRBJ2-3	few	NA	CSARVLTDTQYF	TGCAGTGCTCGCGTGCTGACAGATACGCAGTATTTT
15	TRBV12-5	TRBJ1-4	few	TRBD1	CASGFVGQGSEKLFF	TGTGCTAGTGGTTTTGTCGGACAGGGGTCTGAAAAACTGTTTTTT
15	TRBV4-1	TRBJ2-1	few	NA	CASSQGSDRDNEQFF	TGCGCCAGCAGCCAAGGGAGCGACAGAGACAATGAGCAGTTCTTC
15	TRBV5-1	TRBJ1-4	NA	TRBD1	CASSTSDRGREKLFF	TGCGCCAGCAGCACCTCCGACAGGGGGCGAGAAAAACTGTTTTTT
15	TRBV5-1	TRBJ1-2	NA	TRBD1	CASQRAGGEGYGYTF	TGCGCCAGTCAGAGGGCAGGGGGCGAGGGCTATGGCTACACCTTC
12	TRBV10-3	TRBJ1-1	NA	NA	CAITTGDTEAFF	TGTGCCATCACCACGGGGGACACTGAAGCTTTCTTT
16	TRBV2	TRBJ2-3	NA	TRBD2	CASRVSGAQPADTQYF	TGTGCCAGCAGGGTTAGCGGGGCCCAGCCCGCAGATACGCAGTATTTT
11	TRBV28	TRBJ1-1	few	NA	CASRGLTEAFF	TGTGCATCAAGGGGTTTGACTGAAGCTTTCTTT
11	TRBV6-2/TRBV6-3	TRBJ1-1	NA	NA	CASSENYEAFF	TGTGCCAGCAGTGAAAATTATGAAGCTTTCTTT
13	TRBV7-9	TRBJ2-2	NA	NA	CASSLAWSGELFF	TGTGCCAGCAGCTTAGCGTGGTCCGGGGAGCTGTTTTTT
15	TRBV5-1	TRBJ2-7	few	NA	CASSSTGPLGYEQYF	TGTGCCAGCAGTTCCACAGGGCCCCTGGGCTACGAGCAGTACTTC
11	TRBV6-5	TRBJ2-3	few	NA	CAVLTGSAQYF	TGTGCCGTTTTAACAGGGTCGGCGCAGTATTTT
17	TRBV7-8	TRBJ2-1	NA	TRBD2	CASSSIAGAAVYNEQFF	TGTGCCAGCAGCTCTATTGCGGGAGCGGCTGTCTACAATGAGCAGTTCTTC
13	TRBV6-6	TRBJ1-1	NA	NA	CASITGVYTEAFF	TGTGCCAGCATCACCGGGGTTTACACTGAAGCTTTCTTT
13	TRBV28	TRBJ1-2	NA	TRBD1	CASSLQGALGYTF	TGTGCCAGCAGTTTACAGGGGGCTCTCGGCTACACCTTC
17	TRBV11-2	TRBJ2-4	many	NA	CASSLEGTLLAKNIQYF	TGTGCCAGCAGCCTAGAGGGGACCCTACTAGCCAAAAACATTCAGTACTTC
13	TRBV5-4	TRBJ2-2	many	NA	CASSSTDTGELFF	TGTGCCAGCAGCAGTACAGACACCGGGGAGCTGTTTTTT
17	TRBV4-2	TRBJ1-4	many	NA	CASSQDPSAGRNEKLFF	TGTGCCAGCAGCCAAGATCCGTCGGCCGGTCGGAATGAAAAACTGTTTTTT
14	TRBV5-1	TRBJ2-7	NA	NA	CASSLESIGYEQYF	TGCGCCAGCAGCTTGGAGTCCATCGGGTACGAGCAGTACTTC
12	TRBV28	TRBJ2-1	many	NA	CASTEAYNEQFF	TGTGCCAGCACCGAGGCGTACAATGAGCAGTTCTTC
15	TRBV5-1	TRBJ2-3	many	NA	CASSLRPLVVDTQYF	TGCGCCAGCAGCTTGAGGCCCCTGGTGGTAGATACGCAGTATTTT
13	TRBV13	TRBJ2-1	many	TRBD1	CASSFNRGNEQFF	TGTGCCAGCAGCTTTAACAGGGGCAATGAGCAGTTCTTC
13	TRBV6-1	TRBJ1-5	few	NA	CASSETLGQPQHF	TGTGCCAGCAGTGAGACTCTCGGCCAGCCCCAGCATTTT
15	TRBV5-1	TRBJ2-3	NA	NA	CASSSERMSTDTQYF	TGCGCCAGCAGCTCTGAGCGGATGAGCACAGATACGCAGTATTTT
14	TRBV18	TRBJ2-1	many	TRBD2	CASSPGGGYNEQFF	TGTGCCAGCTCACCCGGGGGGGGCTACAATGAGCAGTTCTTC
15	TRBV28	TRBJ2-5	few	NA	CASSLSSFLGETQYF	TGTGCCAGCAGTTTAAGTTCTTTTCTCGGGGAGACCCAGTACTTC
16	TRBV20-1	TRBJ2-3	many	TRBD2	CSARDGGTSGRKAQYF	TGCAGTGCTAGAGATGGCGGGACTAGCGGGAGGAAGGCGCAGTATTTT
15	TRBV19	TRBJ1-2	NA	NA	CASSIDRSSILGYTF	TGTGCCAGTAGTATCGACAGATCTTCGATTCTCGGCTACACCTTC
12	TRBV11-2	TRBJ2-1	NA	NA	CASAASYNEQFF	TGTGCCAGTGCTGCCTCCTACAATGAGCAGTTCTTC
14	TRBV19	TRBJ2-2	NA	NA	CASSQPANTGELFF	TGTGCCAGTAGTCAACCAGCGAACACCGGGGAGCTGTTTTTT
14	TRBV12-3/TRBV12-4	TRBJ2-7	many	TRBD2	CASSPSGSSYEQYF	TGTGCCAGCAGTCCCAGCGGGAGCTCCTACGAGCAGTACTTC